This TCR beta chain was captured in a study of identical twins. Study-wide points: Modelling approaches yielded underestimates of out-of-frame TCR alpha sharing between monozygotic twins. The study drew conclusions from cross-sectional statistical analysis, not from following the same donors.

Template switching created a universal primer site, and the cDNA included unique molecular identifiers. One entry per CDR3 protein, called by TCRdb with MiXCR from the 5' RACE reads. The sample has approximately 140,000 distinct CDR3 sequences; 3% to 4.5% are singletons. Per the germline V gene, CDR1 is SGHRS and CDR2 is YFSETQ. The V gene end was trimmed by 5 bases and the J gene end by 4 bases; junction bases not matched to a gene: 9. The CDR3 is made up of 16 amino acids. In its sample, this clonotype was seen many times. What it binds is unknown. The sequence was obtained from a man between 18 and 35 years old in good health. Sequenced input: memory T cells sorted from blood. This chain joins TRBV5-1 and TRBJ2-1, with 10 bases matching TRBD2. The CDR3 region has the DNA TGCGCCAGCAGACTGGGCACTAGCGGGAATTACAATGAGCAGTTCTTC. As protein: CASRLGTSGNYNEQFF.